The clone carrying this T cell receptor beta chain occurred many times. Its antigen is not identified. Germline loops: CDR1 GTSNPN, CDR2 SVGIG (reference sequence). The CDR3 covers 16 residues. J was trimmed by 5 bases and V by 4 bases; bases with no gene match: 11. This sample was taken from a study of T cells in Graves' hyperthyroidism and ophthalmopathy. Study conclusions and caveats: The blood repertoire included most of the expanded thyroid clonotypes above 0.001.

RNA transcripts provided the source from which TCR beta CDR3 regions were amplified. HTBI primers were used for first-round RT-PCR of the TCR CDR3. In TCRdb, the multiplex PCR reads were re-called with MiXCR into one record per CDR3 protein. Of 600,000 or so distinct CDR3 sequences listed, about 14% are singletons. Lactation, pregnancy, other autoimmune disease or uncontrolled infection led to exclusion of patients. The PBMCs were sourced from fresh peripheral blood (about 10 ml). The origin of this receptor is a woman aged 50 to 65 with Graves' ophthalmopathy. This chain joins TRBV30 and TRBJ2-2; 9 bases align to TRBD1. Sequenced input: blood. The CDR3 region has the DNA TGTGCCTGGAAATCTGGGGACAGGGTCTTTACCGGGGAGCTGTTTTTT. Protein sequence: CAWKSGDRVFTGELFF. The full variable domain, its missing parts supplied by reference TRBV30 and TRBJ2-2, is SQTIHQWPATLVQPVGSPLSLECTVEGTSNPNLYWYRQAAGRGLQLLFYSVGIGQISSEVPQNLSASRPQDRQFILSSKKLLLSDSGFYLCAWKSGDRVFTGELFFGEGSRLTVL.